The present entry profiles one TCR beta chain with its context. This sample stems from a study of T cell responses to AZD1222 COVID-19 vaccine. The CDR3 is made up of 15 amino acids. J was trimmed by 0 bases and V by 4 bases; bases with no gene match: 5. Germline loops: CDR1 SGHRS, CDR2 YFSETQ. Data came from immunoSEQ multiplex PCR; TCRdb stores just in-frame clones and leaves some out. The data contain approximately 170,000 clones, approximately 95% of them singletons. The J gene is TRBJ1-1, the V gene TRBV5-1, with TRBD1 matching over 8 bases. This specimen consisted of peripheral blood, obtained on day 0 of AZD1222 vaccination. The clonotype comes from an adult in good health. The CDR3 nucleotides read TGCGCCAGCAGCGACTCAGGGGGCTTGAACACTGAAGCTTTCTTT. Translation gives CASSDSGGLNTEAFF.